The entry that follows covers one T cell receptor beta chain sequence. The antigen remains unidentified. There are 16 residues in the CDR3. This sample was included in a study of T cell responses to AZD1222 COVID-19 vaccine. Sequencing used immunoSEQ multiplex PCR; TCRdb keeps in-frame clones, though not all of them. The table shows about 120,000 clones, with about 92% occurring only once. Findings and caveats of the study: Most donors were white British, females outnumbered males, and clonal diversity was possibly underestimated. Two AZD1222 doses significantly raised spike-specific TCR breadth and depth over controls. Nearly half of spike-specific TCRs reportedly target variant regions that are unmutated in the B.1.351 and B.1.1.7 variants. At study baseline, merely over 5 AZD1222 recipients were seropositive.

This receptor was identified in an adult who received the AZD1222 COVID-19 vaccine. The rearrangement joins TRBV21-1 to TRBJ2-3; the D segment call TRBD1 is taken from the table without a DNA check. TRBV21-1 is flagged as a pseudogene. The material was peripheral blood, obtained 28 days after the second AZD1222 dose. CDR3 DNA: TGTGCCAGCAGTATACCGGGACAAGGAGGCCCAGATACGCAGTATTTT. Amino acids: CASSIPGQGGPDTQYF.